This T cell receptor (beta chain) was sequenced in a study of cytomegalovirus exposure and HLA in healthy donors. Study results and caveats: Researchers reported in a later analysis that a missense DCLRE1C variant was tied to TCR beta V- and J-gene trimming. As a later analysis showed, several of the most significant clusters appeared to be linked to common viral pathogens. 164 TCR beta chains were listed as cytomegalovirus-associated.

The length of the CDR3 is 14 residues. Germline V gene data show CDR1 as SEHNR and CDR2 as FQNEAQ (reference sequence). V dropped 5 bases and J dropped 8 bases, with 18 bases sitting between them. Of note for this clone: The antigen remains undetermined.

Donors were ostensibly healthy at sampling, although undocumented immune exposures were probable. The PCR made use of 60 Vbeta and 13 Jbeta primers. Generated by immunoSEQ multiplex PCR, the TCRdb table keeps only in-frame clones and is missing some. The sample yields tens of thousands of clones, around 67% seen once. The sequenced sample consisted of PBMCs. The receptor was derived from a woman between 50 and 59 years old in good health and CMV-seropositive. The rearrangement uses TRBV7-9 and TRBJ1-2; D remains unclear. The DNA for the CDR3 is TGTGCCAGCAGCCCCGTTCTTGGCCCGAGGGGCTACACCTTC. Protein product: CASSPVLGPRGYTF.